This T cell receptor beta chain was sequenced in a study of T cells in Graves' hyperthyroidism and ophthalmopathy. Study in general: Peripheral blood collection took place at initial diagnosis, before any treatment.

Using RNA transcripts as the source, TCR beta CDR3 regions were amplified. HTBI primers drove first-round RT-PCR of the TCR CDR3. MiXCR, run by TCRdb on the multiplex PCR reads, gives a single entry per CDR3 protein. The sample carries roughly 300,000 distinct CDR3 sequences, about 15% recorded once. This clonotype was recorded at least ten times. This TCR derives from a woman in her 30s with Graves' hyperthyroidism. The sequenced material came from blood.

Here the CDR3 reads CASREGDAEIYEQYF. CDR3 nucleotide sequence: TGTGCCAGCAGGGAGGGGGACGCCGAAATCTACGAGCAGTACTTC. V usage is TRBV12-3 or TRBV12-4 and J usage is TRBJ2-7; D possibly matches TRBD1 or TRBD2 (6 bases each). Trimming left V 6 bases short and J 3 bases short, with 18 bases between. The CDR3 consists of 15 residues.